This TCR beta chain was retrieved from a study of blood T cell repertoires in COVID-19. Looking at the study overall: Samples taken during acute and convalescent COVID-19 were collected in the United States, Italy and Spain. From T cells, B-cell-depleted T cells, or PBMCs came the material, which was cDNA or gDNA.

CDR1 and CDR2 (germline): SGHTA, FQGNSA. The CDR3 extends over 15 amino acids. V lost 3 bases to trimming and J lost 0 bases, with 11 bases between them. Patients of the Seattle cohort, enrolled during active infection, were followed longitudinally. The protocol was immunoSEQ multiplex PCR, while the TCRdb copy is restricted to in-frame clones and leaves out a portion. The table includes approximately 170,000 clones, around 82% detected once. The J gene is TRBJ1-1, the V gene TRBV7-2; D might be TRBD1 (6 bases). This clonotype was sampled from a man older than 75 with COVID-19, enrolled during active disease. The specimen was peripheral blood. The CDR3 DNA reads TGTGCCAGCAGCTTTAGCAGGGGCATGAACACTGAAGCTTTCTTT. Translated: CASSFSRGMNTEAFF.